This TCR beta chain comes out of a study of T cell repertoires in aging, cancer and after chemotherapy. On the study more broadly: Pre- and post-chemotherapy samples were paired from glioblastoma patients treated with temozolomide-based therapy.

Germline-derived CDR1 and CDR2 are DFQATT and SNEGSKA (reference sequence). The CDR3 contains 16 residues. Trimming removed 3 bases from V and 0 bases from J, with 18 bases in between. Multiplex touch-down PCR with TRB-A/B primers amplified rearranged V-D-J TRB sequences. TCRdb processed the multiplex PCR reads anew with MiXCR; each CDR3 protein has one entry. The table lists approximately 1,300 distinct CDR3 sequences, less than 35% of them singletons. Peripheral blood genomic DNA, not sorted cells or RNA, was the template. In its sample, this clonotype was seen a few times. Its antigen is undetermined. Findings and limits, study-wide: Loss of evenness, beyond lost richness, contributed to age-related TCR diversity decline in cancer patients. Median generation probability rose over the chemotherapy interval in each cancer cohort, suggesting rebound thymic output.

The V and J genes are TRBV20-1 and TRBJ2-7, with D perhaps TRBD1 or TRBD2 (5 bases each). This clonotype was obtained from a human donor with a solid tumor. Material for sequencing was blood. The CDR3 region has the DNA TGCAGTGCTAGCCATAAGGGGACCCGAAGCTCCTACGAGCAGTACTTC. Translation gives CSASHKGTRSSYEQYF.